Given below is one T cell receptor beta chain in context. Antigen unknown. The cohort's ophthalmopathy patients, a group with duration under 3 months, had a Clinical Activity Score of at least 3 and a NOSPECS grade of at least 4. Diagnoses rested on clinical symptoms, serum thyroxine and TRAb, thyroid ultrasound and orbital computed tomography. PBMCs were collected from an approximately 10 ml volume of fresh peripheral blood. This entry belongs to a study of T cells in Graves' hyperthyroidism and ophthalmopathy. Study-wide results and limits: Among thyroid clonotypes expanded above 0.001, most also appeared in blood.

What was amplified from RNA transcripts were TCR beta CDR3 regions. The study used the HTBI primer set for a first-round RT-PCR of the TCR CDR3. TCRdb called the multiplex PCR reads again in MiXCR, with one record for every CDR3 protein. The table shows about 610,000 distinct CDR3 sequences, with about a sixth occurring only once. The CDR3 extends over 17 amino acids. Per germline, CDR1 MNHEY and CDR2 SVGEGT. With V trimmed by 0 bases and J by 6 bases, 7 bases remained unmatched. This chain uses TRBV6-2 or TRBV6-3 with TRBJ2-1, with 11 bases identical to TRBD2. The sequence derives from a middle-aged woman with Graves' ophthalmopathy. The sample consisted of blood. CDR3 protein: CASSYSETSGTTNEQFF. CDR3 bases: TGTGCCAGCAGTTACTCTGAGACTAGCGGGACTACCAATGAGCAGTTCTTC.